This T cell receptor beta chain came from a study of T cells after yellow fever vaccination. About the study: Each low-cell-number fraction was prepared by means of SMART-Seq v4 Ultra Low Input.

Whole-study findings and limits: Most clones from primary vaccination were detected again post-booster (96% CD4, around 88% CD8).

The V and J ends lost 7 bases and 3 bases respectively, with 27 bases between them. The CDR3 is 18 residues long. Production of TCR cDNA was by 5'RACE template switching, which also added a universal primer site and UMIs. TCRdb analysed the 5' RACE reads with MiXCR anew, one entry per CDR3 protein. Of about 46,000 distinct CDR3 sequences listed, just under 6.5% were seen once; the top ten hold about 10%. The TCR originated in a man aged 30 to 39 who received the YFV17D yellow fever vaccine. This chain links TRBV12-3 or TRBV12-4 with TRBJ1-2, with D tentatively TRBD1 (6 bases). Sequencing was performed on PBMCs, either bulk or a sorted T-cell subset (CD4+, CD8+, memory, or dextramer-sorted; not recorded which), taken 45 days after the yellow fever booster vaccination. The CDR3 reads CASTNWGLQGGEYYGYTF. The DNA of the CDR3 is TGTGCCAGCACCAACTGGGGGCTACAGGGCGGAGAGTACTATGGCTACACCTTC.